A single sample is the source of the 18 T cell receptor beta chains below, sequenced in a study of low-dose radiotherapy and immunotherapy resistance in tumors. Time point specified: after trial treatment. This sample's treatment: LDRT plus nivolumab, ipilimumab, low-dose cyclophosphamide and aspirin (RACIN trial). Covering alpha and beta chains, TRAV- and TRBV-specific primers were used for the first-strand cDNA. Over about 18 PCR cycles, TCRs were amplified from a constant-region primer and V-primer adapter. TCRdb re-called the reads with MiXCR, one entry per CDR3 protein. The repertoire includes nearly 60,000 distinct CDR3 sequences, 20% to 25% of them detected once, and 6% to 8.5% sits in the top ten. This specimen consisted of PBMCs, obtained after low-dose radiotherapy plus immunotherapy. The receptors stem from a male donor with prostate cancer.

V and J are TRBV6-5 and TRBJ2-7; 10 positions match TRBD2. The germline gives CDR1 MNHEY, CDR2 SVGAGI. V lost 2 bases to trimming and J lost 2 bases; unmatched junction nucleotides: 0. The CDR3 has 14 residues. The DNA of the CDR3 is TGTGCCAGCAGTTACCTAGCGGGAGCCTACGAGCAGTACTTC. Encoded protein: CASSYLAGAYEQYF.

This clonotype appeared a single time. The chain joins TRBV13 to TRBJ2-7, with a tentative D call TRBD2 (5 bases). The CDR3 length is 12 residues. The ends were cut back, 2 bases at V and 5 bases at J, with 7 bases in the middle. Per the germline V gene, CDR1 is PRHDT and CDR2 is FYEKMQ (reference sequence). In DNA, the CDR3 is TGTGCCAGCAGCTTACTACTAGACGAGCAGTACTTC. As protein: CASSLLLDEQYF. The whole variable domain, filled in from reference TRBV13 and TRBJ2-7, reads AAGVIQSPRHLIKEKRETATLKCYPIPRHDTVYWYQQGPGQDPQFLISFYEKMQSDKGSIPDRFSAQQFSDYHSELNMSSLELGDSALYFCASSLLLDEQYFGPGTRLTVT.

This clonotype was picked up many times. The V and J genes are TRBV6-6 and TRBJ2-1; D may match TRBD1 or TRBD2 (5 bases each). This CDR3 region has 14 residues. Germline V CDR1 and CDR2: MNHNY, SVGAGI (reference sequence). V was pared by 0 bases and J by 5 bases, with 8 bases between. The CDR3 sequence: CASSYSGVNNEQFF. As DNA, the CDR3 is TGTGCCAGCAGTTACTCGGGGGTAAACAATGAGCAGTTCTTC.

This clonotype appeared many times. This chain joins TRBV28 and TRBJ2-7; 11 bases line up with TRBD2. The germline V gene encodes CDR1 MDHEN and CDR2 SYDVKM. This CDR3 spans 15 amino acids. Trimming at V came to 4 bases and at J to 5 bases, leaving 7 bases not matched to a gene. The CDR3 DNA sequence: TGTGCCAGCAGTTCTAGCGGGAGGCCTCGGGACGAGCAGTACTTC. Its translation: CASSSSGRPRDEQYF.

In regard to this clonotype: A far larger clone lies a single base away; this is likely a read error. The genes are TRBV29-1 and TRBJ2-1; 11 bases match TRBD2. This CDR3 comprises 14 residues. Germline V gene lookup returns CDR1 SQVTM and CDR2 ANQGSEA. V lost 4 bases, J lost 10 bases, and 9 bases stayed unmatched. CDR3 DNA: TGCAGCGTTGCCCTTAGCGGGAGGGCCTACGAGCAGTTCTTC. It codes for CSVALSGRAYEQFF.

For the CDR3, the DNA is TGCGCCAGCAGCCAGACAGGGGGCCGCGCTAACTATGGCTACACCTTC. Translation gives CASSQTGGRANYGYTF. J is TRBJ1-2 and V is TRBV4-1; the match to TRBD1 covers 10 bases. The germline V gene encodes CDR1 MGHRA and CDR2 YSYEKL. The CDR3 has 16 residues. Germline trimming cut 3 bases from V and 0 bases from J; bases unmatched to any gene: 4.

This clonotype was counted ten times or more. This rearrangement joins TRBV20-1 to TRBJ2-7, with no clear D. The CDR3 is 11 amino acids. CDR1 is DFQATT, CDR2 SNEGSKA, per germline (reference sequence). The ends were cut back, 5 bases at V and 5 bases at J, with 10 bases in the middle. Here the CDR3 reads CSAGKGDEQYF. CDR3 bases: TGCAGTGCTGGGAAGGGCGACGAGCAGTACTTC.

This clonotype was found many times. The chain combines TRBV6-1 with TRBJ2-7, with 8 bases lining up with TRBD1. Germline-derived CDR1 and CDR2 are MNHNS and SASEGT. The trim removed 3 bases at V and 5 bases at J, leaving 6 bases unmatched. The CDR3 covers 14 residues. DNA for the CDR3: TGTGCCAGCAGTGATCAGCAGGGGGCTAACGAGCAGTACTTC. Translation: CASSDQQGANEQYF.

Of note for this clonotype: A single base is all that separates this from a far larger clone, so a read error is likely. This chain uses TRBV5-1 with TRBJ1-4, with no clear D. Germline CDR1 is SGHRS and CDR2 is YFSETQ. The CDR3 runs 15 residues. The CDR3 region is CASSLNGPGDEKLFF. Here the CDR3 DNA reads TGTGCCAGCAGCTTGAACGGACCCGGCGATGAAAAACTGTTTTTT.

Points on this clonotype: This likely stems from a read error, as it lies one base from a far larger clone. The chain links TRBV7-2 to TRBJ2-5; 7 bases line up with TRBD1. V was clipped by 5 bases and J by 11 bases; unmatched bases: 17. This CDR3 region has 15 residues. Germline loops: CDR1 SGHTA, CDR2 FQGNSA. The CDR3 DNA is TGTGCCAGCAGCCCCGACAGGGCTGCCTACAATGAGCAGTACTTC. It translates to CASSPDRAAYNEQYF.

Ten or more counts support this clonotype. This sequence joins TRBV5-1 and TRBJ2-7; 10 bases line up with TRBD1. The CDR3 contains 14 residues. V shed 7 bases and J 4 bases; nucleotides not matched to a gene: 8. The germline gives CDR1 SGHRS, CDR2 YFSETQ. The CDR3 spells CASVSGTGVYEQYF. The CDR3 DNA reads TGCGCCAGCGTTTCCGGGACAGGGGTGTACGAGCAGTACTTC.

This clonotype was detected ten times or more. The chain recombines TRBV30 with TRBJ1-5; D is unclear. The CDR3 sequence is 13 residues long. Trimming took off 0 bases at V and 4 bases at J, with 7 bases between the two ends. Germline values: CDR1 GTSNPN, CDR2 SVGIG (reference sequence). Here the CDR3 reads CAWSVQGNQPQHF. DNA of the CDR3: TGTGCCTGGAGTGTACAAGGGAATCAGCCCCAGCATTTT.

Turning to this clonotype: An end of the junction does not agree with germline; a read error may underlie this. The chain links TRBV5-3 to TRBJ2-1; D may be TRBD2 (6 bases). TRBV5-3 is annotated as an ORF whose role is uncertain. CDR3 size: 15 residues. Written as DNA, the CDR3 is TGTGCCAGCAGCTTGGATCCGGGAGTAGGCAATGAGCAGTTCTTC. Its translation is CASSLDPGVGNEQFF.

The V call is TRBV7-2, the J call TRBJ2-7, with 7 bases fitting TRBD1. Germline-derived CDR1 and CDR2 are SGHTA and FQGNSA. CDR3 length: 17 residues. Germline trimming cut 2 bases from V and 2 bases from J; bases unmatched to any gene: 12. Written as DNA, the CDR3 is TGTGCCAGCAGCTTATCTACAAGTTGGACAGGAACCTACGAGCAGTACTTC. Encoded protein: CASSLSTSWTGTYEQYF.

The table lists this clonotype with many counts. This chain links TRBV21-1 with TRBJ2-7; TRBD1 is the table's D call and was not checked against the DNA. TRBV21-1 is marked as a pseudogene. This CDR3 has 16 amino acids. The CDR3 sequence is CASSKGGPDRSYEQYF. The CDR3 coding sequence is TGTGCCAGCAGCAAGGGCGGTCCAGACCGCTCCTACGAGCAGTACTTC.

A word on this clonotype: One junction end does not reproduce the germline sequence, and a read error may be involved. The chain carries TRBV30 and TRBJ2-2; tentatively, D is TRBD1 or TRBD2 (5 bases each). The CDR3 sequence is 15 residues long. Germline V CDR1 and CDR2: GTSNPN, SVGIG (reference sequence). Here the CDR3 reads CAWRAQGPDTGEPFF. The DNA for the CDR3 is TGTGCCTGGAGAGCTCAGGGACCAGACACCGGGGAGCCGTTTTTT.

This clonotype has ten or more counts. The rearrangement links TRBV2 to TRBJ1-5; 9 positions agree with TRBD1. The V gene's germline CDR1 is SNHLY and CDR2 FYNNEI. J lost 3 bases, V lost 6 bases, and 6 bases had no gene match. CDR3 length equals 15 residues. The CDR3: CASSADRGYNQPQHF. The CDR3 nucleotides are TGTGCCAGCAGCGCGGACAGGGGCTACAATCAGCCCCAGCATTTT.

This chain links TRBV6-1 with TRBJ2-2; TRBD1 aligns across 8 bases. V dropped 1 base and J dropped 4; count of bases not matched to a gene: 2. The CDR3 loop spans 15 amino acids. Germline V lookup: CDR1 MNHNS, CDR2 SASEGT. DNA of the CDR3: TGTGCCAGCAGTGAAGGACAGGGGCTCACCGGGGAGCTGTTTTTT. Its protein is CASSEGQGLTGELFF.